Listed below are T cell receptor beta chains from one sample, sequenced in a study of cytomegalovirus exposure and HLA in healthy donors. Sequenced by immunoSEQ multiplex PCR; TCRdb stores in-frame clones only, minus some. The sample records about 130,000 clones, around three quarters being singletons. Sequenced sample: PBMCs. These receptors were obtained from a woman aged 50 to 60 in good health and CMV-seronegative. The CDR3 runs from the conserved cysteine through the conserved F or W. D genes are given only for firm matches. The size field is filled for only some rows; it gives once, few, many or a size class.

d_gene | j_gene | abundance | v_gene | CDR3nt | CDR3aa
NA | TRBJ1-1 | NA | TRBV5-1 | TGCGCCAGCAGCTTGGGGGCCGGCACTGAAGCTTTCTTT | CASSLGAGTEAFF
NA | TRBJ1-3 | NA | TRBV29-1 | TGCAGCGTTGTTTATACAGGGTGGCGGAACACCATATATTTT | CSVVYTGWRNTIYF
TRBD1 | TRBJ1-4 | NA | TRBV27 | TGTGCCAGCAGTTCCCTACAGGGGAAAATTGAAAAACTGTTTTTT | CASSSLQGKIEKLFF
NA | TRBJ2-1 | once | TRBV7-2 | TGTGCCAGCAGCTTAGCGGGGGCGGTCCCCTACAATGAGCAGTTCTTC | CASSLAGAVPYNEQFF
TRBD1 | TRBJ1-1 | few | TRBV11-3 | TGTGCCAGCAGCCCGAGGACAGGGGGCACTGAAGCTTTCTTT | CASSPRTGGTEAFF
NA | TRBJ2-7 | few | TRBV10-3 | TGTGCCATCAGTGGGCCTCAAAGCAGGGTCGAGCAGTACTTC | CAISGPQSRVEQYF
TRBD2 | TRBJ2-3 | NA | TRBV25-1 | TGTGCCAGCAGTGGCCTAGCGGGAGGAACAGATACGCAGTATTTT | CASSGLAGGTDTQYF
NA | TRBJ1-2 | NA | TRBV7-2 | TGTGCCAGCAGCCATGATATATGGCAGGGGCGCGGCTACACCTTC | CASSHDIWQGRGYTF
NA | TRBJ1-5 | NA | TRBV6-6 | TGTGCCAGCAGGCTCGGGTCTGGCAATCAGCCCCAGCATTTT | CASRLGSGNQPQHF
TRBD1 | TRBJ1-2 | few | TRBV6-5 | TGTGCCAGCAGTTACAGGACAGGGAGGGACTATGGCTACACCTTC | CASSYRTGRDYGYTF
NA | TRBJ2-5 | NA | TRBV12-5 | TGTGCTAGTGGTTTGGGAGGGGAGACCCAGTACTTC | CASGLGGETQYF
TRBD1 | TRBJ1-2 | NA | TRBV28 | TGTGCCAGCAGTCCTAACTACAGGGGGCGCAGGCTTGGCTACACCTTC | CASSPNYRGRRLGYTF
NA | TRBJ2-3 | NA | TRBV18 | TGTGCCAGCTCACCAAGGGACTTCGATACGCAGTATTTT | CASSPRDFDTQYF
NA | TRBJ2-6 | NA | TRBV5-4 | TGTGCCAGCAGCCCCGACTCGAACTCTGGGGCCAACGTCCTGACTTTC | CASSPDSNSGANVLTF
NA | TRBJ2-3 | NA | TRBV7-3 | TGTGCCAGCAGCCTCCGGCTAGGTGGTAGGGATACGCAGTATTTT | CASSLRLGGRDTQYF
NA | TRBJ1-1 | NA | TRBV10-2 | TGCGCCAGCAGAACTACAGGGCGGAACACTGAAGCTTTCTTT | CASRTTGRNTEAFF
TRBD1 | TRBJ1-4 | NA | TRBV28 | TGTGCCAGCAGTTCCTTACAGGGGGCCGGGAATGAAAAACTGTTTTTT | CASSSLQGAGNEKLFF
NA | TRBJ2-5 | NA | TRBV6-5 | TGTGCCACAGCCCCCCTAGCACTAATCCAAGAGACCCAGTACTTC | CATAPLALIQETQYF
TRBD2 | TRBJ2-2 | NA | TRBV28 | TGTGCCAGCAGTTTACTAGGGACTAGCGGGAATATTAGGGAGCTGTTTTTT | CASSLLGTSGNIRELFF
TRBD1 | TRBJ1-5 | once | TRBV30 | TGTGCCTGGAGTCCCCGGGACAGGGGAAACCAGCCCCAGCATTTT | CAWSPRDRGNQPQHF
TRBD2 | TRBJ2-1 | NA | TRBV5-6 | TGTGCCAGCAGCTTTGCAGTTGGACTAGCGGCACGGCTGATAAATGAGCAGTTCTTC | CASSFAVGLAARLINEQFF
NA | TRBJ1-2 | once | TRBV14 | TGTGCCAGCAGCCCGGACGGGAACTATGGCTACCCCTTC | CASSPDGNYGYPF
TRBD2 | TRBJ2-5 | NA | TRBV28 | TGTGCCAGCAGTTTAAATATAGCGGGAAGGCAAGAGACCCAGTACTTC | CASSLNIAGRQETQYF
NA | TRBJ2-5 | NA | TRBV15 | TGTGCCACCAGCCAGCGGAAAGAGACCCAGTACTTC | CATSQRKETQYF
NA | TRBJ1-4 | NA | TRBV2 | TGTGCCAGCAGTTTAGAACAGGGCTATAATGAAAAACTGTTTTTT | CASSLEQGYNEKLFF
NA | TRBJ2-7 | NA | TRBV11-1 | TGTGCCAGCAGCAAGAGAGGTGGGACTCCCTACGAGCAGTACTTC | CASSKRGGTPYEQYF
TRBD2 | TRBJ2-1 | NA | TRBV4-3 | TGCGCCAGCAGCCACCGACTAGCGCCCCCCTACAATGAGCAGTTCTTC | CASSHRLAPPYNEQFF
NA | TRBJ2-7 | NA | TRBV6-5 | TGTGCCAGCATGAGCTGGAGCCACTACGAGCAGTACTTC | CASMSWSHYEQYF
TRBD2 | TRBJ2-7 | NA | TRBV19 | TGTGCCAGTAGTCTCCTCCCGGGACTAGCGGGGGGGTCCTACGAGCAGTACTTC | CASSLLPGLAGGSYEQYF
NA | TRBJ1-5 | NA | TRBV27 | TGTGCCAGCTCGCCAGGGGTTAGAAATCAGCCCCAGCATTTT | CASSPGVRNQPQHF
TRBD1 | TRBJ1-5 | few | TRBV27 | TGTGCCAGCAGTTTCGGACAGGGGGCCAAGGGGGCCCAGCATTTT | CASSFGQGAKGAQHF
TRBD2 | TRBJ2-1 | NA | TRBV7-9 | TGTGCCAGCAGCCTACTAGCGGGAGGGTCTTGGGAGCAGTTCTTC | CASSLLAGGSWEQFF
TRBD1 | TRBJ2-5 | NA | TRBV29-1 | TGCAGCGGTGACAGGGGAACCGTGGAGACCCAGTACTTC | CSGDRGTVETQYF
NA | TRBJ1-1 | NA | TRBV5-1 | TGCGCCAGCAGCTTCGCCGGAGGACCTGAAGCTTTCTTT | CASSFAGGPEAFF
TRBD2 | TRBJ2-1 | NA | TRBV18 | TGTGCCAGCTCACGTTCAATGTTAATAGCGGGACACAATGAGCAGTTCTTC | CASSRSMLIAGHNEQFF
NA | TRBJ1-5 | few | TRBV7-9 | TGTGCCAGCAGCTTAGGGGACACGAATCAGCCCCAGCATTTT | CASSLGDTNQPQHF
TRBD1 | TRBJ2-5 | NA | TRBV5-4 | TGTGCCAGCAGCCAGAAGGACAGGGAAGAGACCCAGTACTTC | CASSQKDREETQYF
TRBD2 | TRBJ2-7 | NA | TRBV29-1 | TGCAGCGTTTTTACTAGCGCCCAACCCTACAAGCAGTACTTC | CSVFTSAQPYKQYF
TRBD2 | TRBJ2-5 | NA | TRBV5-1 | TGCGCCAGCAGCTTGGGCAGCGGGAGGTCCCAAGAGACCCAGTACTTC | CASSLGSGRSQETQYF